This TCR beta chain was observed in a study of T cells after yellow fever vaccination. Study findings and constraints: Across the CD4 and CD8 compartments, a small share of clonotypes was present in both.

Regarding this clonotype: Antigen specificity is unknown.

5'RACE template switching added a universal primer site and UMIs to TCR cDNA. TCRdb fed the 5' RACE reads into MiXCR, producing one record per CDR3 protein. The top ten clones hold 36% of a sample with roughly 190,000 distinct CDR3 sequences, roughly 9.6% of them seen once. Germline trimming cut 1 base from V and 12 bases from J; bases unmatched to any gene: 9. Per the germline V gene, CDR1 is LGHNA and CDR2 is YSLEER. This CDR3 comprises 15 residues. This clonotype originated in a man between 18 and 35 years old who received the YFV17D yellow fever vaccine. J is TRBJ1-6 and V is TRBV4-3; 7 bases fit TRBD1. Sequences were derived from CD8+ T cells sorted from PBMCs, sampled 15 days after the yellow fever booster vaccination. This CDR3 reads CASSQGQGGRGPLHF. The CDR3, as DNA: TGCGCCAGCAGCCAAGGACAGGGCGGACGGGGACCCCTCCACTTT.